These 28 T cell receptor beta chains came from one sample sequenced in a study of blood T cells in healthy people across ages. Using a J-beta primer mix together with a sample-barcoded 5' primer, a second PCR was run for roughly 7 to 11 cycles. MiXCR, applied by TCRdb to the 5' RACE reads, yields one record per CDR3 protein. The table has 1,800,000 or so distinct CDR3 sequences, more than 35% seen once. The sample taken for sequencing was blood. Source of these receptors: a human donor in good health.

The rearrangement joins TRBV7-8 to TRBJ2-5; D is possibly TRBD2 (6 bases). The J call is uncertain, as TRBJ2-7 better fits the DNA end. The CDR3 extends over 15 amino acids. Germline V gene sequence: CDR1 SGHVS, CDR2 FQNEAQ. CDR3 coding DNA: TGTGCCAGCAGCTTAGGGGTGGGGAGGACCGACGAGCAGTACTTC. Translated, it gives CASSLGVGRTDEQYF.

This rearrangement joins TRBV5-1 to TRBJ2-2; no definite D call. V gave up 0 bases and J gave up 11 bases, with 8 bases separating them. The V gene's germline CDR1 is SGHRS and CDR2 YFSETQ. CDR3 size: 12 residues. Here the CDR3 DNA reads TGCGCCAGCAGCTTGGTCCGCCGCGAGCTGTTTTTT. Amino acids: CASSLVRRELFF.

V and J are TRBV29-1 and TRBJ2-7, with D maybe TRBD2 (6 bases). Trimming took 1 base from V and 3 from J, leaving 16 bases between them. Germline values: CDR1 SQVTM, CDR2 ANQGSEA. The CDR3 spans 15 residues. CDR3 in amino acids: CSVEGGPGGNYEQYF. The CDR3 DNA sequence: TGCAGCGTTGAAGGTGGCCCCGGCGGGAACTACGAGCAGTACTTC.

This clonotype was counted a few times. The CDR3 protein is CASSPSLGGADEQFF. In DNA form, the CDR3 reads TGTGCCAGCAGCCCGTCCCTCGGGGGGGCCGATGAGCAGTTCTTC. The chain carries TRBV4-2 and TRBJ2-1, with 8 bases aligning to TRBD2. CDR3 length: 15 amino acids. V lost 4 bases to trimming and J lost 8 bases; unmatched junction nucleotides: 10. From germline, CDR1 is LGHNA and CDR2 YNFKEQ.

The chain links TRBV29-1 to TRBJ2-3, with unresolved D. V was shortened by 8 bases and J by 2 bases, with 14 bases between the two germline ends. Germline V gene data show CDR1 as SQVTM and CDR2 as ANQGSEA. CDR3 length equals 13 residues. The CDR3, as DNA: TGCAGCTTCGGCCCGCTTAACACAGATACGCAGTATTTT. This gives the protein CSFGPLNTDTQYF.

This clonotype was observed a few times. The chain uses TRBV12-3 or TRBV12-4 and TRBJ2-3; the D gene is possibly TRBD1 (5 bases). V was trimmed by 5 bases and J by 3 bases, leaving 21 bases between them. The CDR3 spans 17 residues. CDR3 in amino acids: CASSPPRFREGTDTQYF. Written as DNA, the CDR3 is TGTGCCAGCAGTCCCCCCAGATTCAGGGAAGGAACAGATACGCAGTATTTT.

This rearrangement joins TRBV5-1 to TRBJ2-5, with 11 bases that match TRBD2. The V segment lost 4 bases and the J segment 4 bases; nucleotides outside the gene matches: 9. Germline assignment: CDR1 SGHRS and CDR2 YFSETQ. The CDR3 is 16 residues long. The CDR3 DNA follows: TGCGCCAGCAGCGAGGCTCCGGGACTAGCGGCAGAGACCCAGTACTTC. Translated, it gives CASSEAPGLAAETQYF.

This sequence joins TRBV6-1 and TRBJ2-1; TRBD1 or TRBD2 may be the D gene (5 bases each). The closer fit of TRBJ2-7 to the DNA end suggests the J call may be wrong. CDR1 and CDR2 from the germline V gene are MNHNS and SASEGT. The CDR3 extends over 16 amino acids. The CDR3 reads CASSEERTRRGDEQYF. Here the CDR3 DNA reads TGTGCCAGCAGTGAAGAGCGGACACGCCGTGGGGACGAGCAGTACTTC.

This clonotype occurred a few times. The gene calls are TRBV20-1 and TRBJ1-5; D unclear. This CDR3 is 13 amino acids long. V lost 2 bases to trimming and J lost 7 bases, with 12 bases between them. Germline CDR1 DFQATT, CDR2 SNEGSKA (reference sequence). The CDR3 DNA is TGCAGTGCTAGATTCTTATCTGGGCAGCCCCAGCATTTT. It yields the protein CSARFLSGQPQHF.

The J gene is TRBJ1-5, the V gene TRBV28, with D possibly matching TRBD1 (5 bases). The tail of the sequence fits TRBJ2-3 better, so the J call may be wrong. This CDR3 comprises 12 residues. Germline V gene data show CDR1 as MDHEN and CDR2 as SYDVKM. The CDR3: CASSDSNQPQYF. The DNA of the CDR3 is TGTGCCAGCAGTGACAGCAATCAGCCCCAGTATTTT.

The chain uses TRBV20-1 and TRBJ2-5; D may be TRBD1 (6 bases). The ends were cut back, 0 bases at V and 3 bases at J, with 14 bases in the middle. The CDR3 sequence is 15 residues long. Germline CDR1 reads DFQATT; CDR2 reads SNEGSKA (reference sequence). The CDR3 loop reads CSARDLGARKETQYF. The CDR3 DNA is TGCAGTGCTAGAGATCTGGGGGCGCGGAAAGAGACCCAGTACTTC.

The genes are TRBV7-9 and TRBJ2-3; TRBD1 matches 11 bases. CDR3 length: 20 amino acids. The germline gives CDR1 SEHNR, CDR2 FQNEAQ (reference sequence). V trimming: 4 bases; J trimming: 3 bases; junction bases outside the gene matches: 18. CDR3 loop: CASSSPRAPGTGGSTDTQYF. The CDR3 DNA reads as TGTGCCAGCAGCTCTCCGCGAGCACCAGGGACAGGGGGTTCGACAGATACGCAGTATTTT. Complete variable domain (other parts from reference TRBV7-9 and TRBJ2-3): DTGVSQNPRHKITKRGQNVTFRCDPISEHNRLYWYRQTLGQGPEFLTYFQNEAQLEKSRLLSDRFSAERPKGSFSTLEIQRTEQGDSAMYLCASSSPRAPGTGGSTDTQYFGPGTRLTVL.

The chain employs TRBV25-1 and TRBJ2-5, with D possibly being TRBD1 or TRBD2 (5 bases each). Germline V gene lookup returns CDR1 MGHDK and CDR2 SYGVNS. The CDR3 runs 15 residues. V lost 4 bases, J lost 2 bases, and 14 bases lay in between. As DNA, the CDR3 is TGTGCCAGCAGTGTTTCCGGGACCCTGCAAGAGACCCAGTACTTC. Translation: CASSVSGTLQETQYF.

The table lists this clonotype with many counts. V usage is TRBV4-2 and J usage is TRBJ2-6; no reliable D call. The V end lost 2 bases, the J end lost 0 bases, and 8 bases lay between the germline ends. The CDR3 covers 16 residues. CDR1 and CDR2 (germline): LGHNA, YNFKEQ. CDR3 region: CASSQQTYSGANVLTF. In DNA, the CDR3 is TGTGCCAGCAGCCAACAAACCTACTCTGGGGCCAACGTCCTGACTTTC.

The chain combines TRBV9 with TRBJ2-3, with 8 positions matching TRBD2. CDR1 SGDLS and CDR2 YYNGEE come from the germline V gene. The CDR3 is made up of 16 amino acids. Losses at the gene ends were 4 bases for V and 3 bases for J; bases not matched to a gene: 10. The CDR3 sequence: CASSRMGSGVTDTQYF. The CDR3 bases are TGTGCCAGCAGCCGCATGGGTAGCGGGGTAACAGATACGCAGTATTTT.

This clonotype was counted a few times. The V gene is TRBV6-5, the J gene TRBJ2-1; the D gene is possibly TRBD1 (5 bases). V dropped 7 bases and J dropped 3 bases, with 19 bases sitting between them. Germline V CDR1 and CDR2: MNHEY, SVGAGI. The CDR3 is made up of 16 amino acids. DNA for the CDR3: TGTGCCAGCACCCAGAGTTGGCAGGGAATCTACAATGAGCAGTTCTTC. This sequence encodes CASTQSWQGIYNEQFF.

The rearrangement joins TRBV11-1 to TRBJ2-3, with D possibly TRBD2 on 6 matching bases. The V end was cut by 4 bases, the J end by 2 bases, with 13 bases between. The CDR3 loop spans 15 amino acids. Looked up from germline, CDR1 is SGHAT and CDR2 is FQDESV (reference sequence). The CDR3, as DNA: TGTGCCAGCAGCTCGAGCGGGCAACCCACAGATACGCAGTATTTT. Encoded protein: CASSSSGQPTDTQYF. Supplemented by reference TRBV11-1 and TRBJ2-3, the full variable domain reads EAEVAQSPRYKITEKSQAVAFWCDPISGHATLYWYRQILGQGPELLVQFQDESVVDDSQLPKDRFSAERLKGVDSTLKIQPAELGDSAMYLCASSSSGQPTDTQYFGPGTRLTVL.

In its sample, this clonotype was seen a few times. The rearrangement joins TRBV20-1 to TRBJ2-3, with 8 positions matching TRBD2. V gave up 0 bases and J gave up 6 bases; unmatched junction bases: 5. CDR1 and CDR2 (germline): DFQATT, SNEGSKA (reference sequence). The CDR3 totals 14 residues. The CDR3: CSARDFSSGDTQYF. In nucleotides, the CDR3 is TGCAGTGCTAGAGATTTTTCTAGCGGGGATACGCAGTATTTT.

The chain carries TRBV6-2 or TRBV6-3 and TRBJ2-1; D may match TRBD1 or TRBD2 (5 bases each). Germline V CDR1 and CDR2: MNHEY, SVGEGT. The V gene lost 2 bases and the J gene lost 8 bases, with 13 bases spanning the gap. The CDR3 loop spans 14 amino acids. CDR3 residues: CASSYRGAHHEQFF. CDR3 in DNA: TGTGCCAGCAGTTACAGAGGGGCGCATCATGAGCAGTTCTTC.

This clonotype was seen just once. The chain is built from TRBV25-1 and TRBJ2-5; 8 nucleotides line up with TRBD2. Per germline, CDR1 MGHDK and CDR2 SYGVNS. V was pared by 5 bases and J by 4 bases, with 9 bases of the junction left unmatched. The CDR3 runs 15 residues. In DNA form, the CDR3 reads TGTGCCAGCAGTCGGGGGGGCAGGCCATCAGAGACCCAGTACTTC. Residues: CASSRGGRPSETQYF.

As DNA, the CDR3 is TGTGCCAGCAGCCAAGGACTAGCGGGGGAAGATACGCAGTATTTT. Translated, it gives CASSQGLAGEDTQYF. The rearrangement joins TRBV7-9 to TRBJ2-3; 13 bases are a match to TRBD2. This CDR3 has 15 amino acids. V shed 5 bases and J 5 bases; nucleotides not matched to a gene: 4. Germline V lookup: CDR1 SEHNR, CDR2 FQNEAQ (reference sequence).

The chain is built from TRBV6-1 and TRBJ2-1; D gene ambiguous. The CDR3 totals 17 residues. Germline-derived CDR1 and CDR2 are MNHNS and SASEGT. Between the trimmed V and J ends, which lost 5 bases and 0 bases, there was a span of 17 bases. The CDR3 loop is CASSPLFAGSSYNEQFF. CDR3 nucleotides: TGTGCCAGCAGTCCCCTATTCGCTGGAAGCTCCTACAATGAGCAGTTCTTC.

This clonotype was observed a handful of times. The rearrangement joins TRBV4-3 to TRBJ2-1; either TRBD1 or TRBD2 may supply D (5 bases each). The CDR3 is made up of 14 amino acids. V was clipped by 0 bases and J by 8 bases, with 11 bases between them. Germline values: CDR1 LGHNA, CDR2 YSLEER. The CDR3 bases are TGCGCCAGCAGCCAAGATTTGGGGACCCATGAGCAGTTCTTC. It specifies CASSQDLGTHEQFF.

V is TRBV7-9 and J is TRBJ2-7; 9 nucleotides align to TRBD1. CDR1 is SEHNR and CDR2 is FQNEAQ in the germline V gene (reference sequence). There are 14 residues in the CDR3. V was clipped by 3 bases and J by 5 bases; unmatched bases: 5. The CDR3, as DNA: TGTGCCAGCAGCTTGGGGACAGGGAACGACGAGCAGTACTTC. Its protein is CASSLGTGNDEQYF.

The chain links TRBV7-2 to TRBJ1-1; TRBD1 matches at 7 bases. The germline V gene has CDR1 SGHTA and CDR2 FQGNSA. The CDR3 spans 15 residues. The ends lost 6 bases at V and 4 bases at J; junction bases unmatched: 11. The CDR3: CASSRTGASGTEAFF. In DNA, the CDR3 is TGTGCCAGCAGTCGGACAGGCGCAAGCGGCACTGAAGCTTTCTTT.

In its sample, this clonotype was seen a few times. The V call is TRBV10-3, the J call TRBJ2-7, with D maybe TRBD2 (5 bases). Germline lookup yields CDR1 ENHRY and CDR2 SYGVKD. V was shortened by 8 bases and J by 3 bases, with 14 bases between the two germline ends. CDR3 length equals 13 residues. The CDR3 DNA reads TGTGCCATCGGGGATCCTGAGGGCTACGAGCAGTACTTC. This encodes CAIGDPEGYEQYF.

This clonotype was seen a few times. The V gene is TRBV27, the J gene TRBJ1-2; a possible D gene is TRBD1 (5 bases). The germline V gene has CDR1 MNHEY and CDR2 SMNVEV (reference sequence). Trimming stripped 6 bases from V and 3 bases from J, with 14 bases between. The CDR3 is made up of 14 amino acids. The CDR3: CASSVHAGDYGYTF. CDR3 DNA sequence: TGTGCCAGCAGCGTGCATGCGGGGGACTATGGCTACACCTTC.

CDR3 coding DNA: TGTGCTAGTGGTTTGGACCTACAGGGCAATCAGCCCCAGCATTTT. Translation: CASGLDLQGNQPQHF. V and J are TRBV12-5 and TRBJ1-5; the D gene is possibly TRBD1 (5 bases). V was shortened by 1 base and J by 2 bases, with 9 bases between the two germline ends. Germline CDR1 reads LGHNT; CDR2 reads FRNRAP. This CDR3 comprises 15 residues. The variable domain in full, completed from reference TRBV12-5 and TRBJ1-5, reads DARVTQTPRHKVTEMGQEVTMRCQPILGHNTVFWYRQTMMQGLELLAYFRNRAPLDDSGMPKDRFSAEMPDATLATLKIQPSEPRDSAVYFCASGLDLQGNQPQHFGDGTRLSIL.